This is a list of T cell receptor beta chains from one sample in a study of monozygotic twins with inflammatory bowel disease. TCRdb re-called the 5' RACE reads and gives one entry per CDR3 protein, without DNA. The specimen's table records some 150,000 distinct CDR3 sequences. The source material was blood. These receptors were collected from a human donor with ulcerative colitis or Crohn's disease, or a healthy co-twin of an affected twin (not recorded which). CDR3s include the opening cysteine and the closing phenylalanine or tryptophan.

TRBV30,TRBJ2-7,15,CAWARTGNRPYEQYF
TRBV5-6,TRBJ2-3,16,CASSTPGITNTDTQYF
TRBV27,TRBJ2-5,18,CASSLHLTGAGGKETQYF
TRBV28,TRBJ2-3,14,CASSPLGEADTQYF
TRBV7-3,TRBJ2-3,13,CASSTERADTQYF
TRBV20-1,TRBJ2-7,15,CSARSSGGRTYEQYF
TRBV5-6,TRBJ1-1,16,CASSLFDRKVGTEAFF
TRBV7-3,TRBJ2-3,13,CASSFVVADTQYF
TRBV5-1,TRBJ1-5,14,CASAPDPANQPQHF
TRBV10-3,TRBJ2-5,14,CAISESTGSRTQYF
TRBV18,TRBJ2-1,16,CASSLTTGAIGNEQFF
TRBV5-1,TRBJ2-2,15,CASSLGTDSTGELFF
TRBV4-1,TRBJ2-3,17,CASSQDRLAGGLNTQYF
TRBV20-1,TRBJ2-1,21,CSARIVGGTDSGRPFYNEQFF
TRBV7-6,TRBJ2-1,15,CASSLLAGGRGEQFF
TRBV20-1,TRBJ2-1,14,CSARIAGGYNEQFF
TRBV20-1,TRBJ2-2,15,CSARDKPTNTGELFF
TRBV27,TRBJ2-5,13,CASSLWGAETQYF
TRBV7-2,TRBJ2-2,13,CASSTSNTGELFF
TRBV11-2,TRBJ2-2,15,CASSLGLAVAGELFF
TRBV13,TRBJ2-3,16,CASRASAGGPGDTQYF
TRBV7-1,TRBJ2-7,14,CASSSPVQGYEQYF
TRBV11-1,TRBJ1-2,13,CASSHGLHYGYTF
TRBV10-2,TRBJ1-1,14,CASTQIRGNTEAFF
TRBV3-1,TRBJ2-2,14,CASSRRLAAGELFF
TRBV6-2/TRBV6-3,TRBJ2-5,15,CASSFLAGREETQYF
TRBV27,TRBJ2-5,13,CASSLSSLETHYF
TRBV6-1,TRBJ1-5,16,CASSPSGAFSNQPQHF
TRBV10-3,TRBJ1-2,16,CTITLDRDGANYGYTF
TRBV29-1,TRBJ1-1,12,CSVAHSSTEAFF
TRBV5-1,TRBJ2-1,15,CARRAQGSSYNEQFF
TRBV2,TRBJ1-1,11,CASSEFTEAFF
TRBV7-2,TRBJ1-1,15,CASSPRQGSNTEAFF
TRBV7-8,TRBJ2-3,17,CASIQRTSGLSTDTQYF
TRBV7-6,TRBJ2-1,15,CASSSTGMIHNEQFF